The T cell receptor (beta chain) described here comes from a study of identical twins. J gave up 9 bases and V 6 bases, and 5 bases lay outside the gene matches. CDR1 is ENHRY and CDR2 is SYGVKD in the germline V gene. The CDR3 is made up of 13 amino acids. One entry per CDR3 protein, called by TCRdb with MiXCR from the 5' RACE reads. The profile shows about 520,000 distinct CDR3 sequences, roughly a fifth of them singletons. This sample also appeared in a second study, on T cells expressing NK-cell markers. This second study says: Repertoire data for TCR beta were derived from sorted T cells (CD3+CD56+NKG2C+, CD3+CD56+NKG2C- and CD3+CD56-NKG2C+).

This clonotype was sampled from a woman younger than 35 in good health. This chain links TRBV10-3 with TRBJ2-1, with TRBD2 matching over 10 bases. Sequencing used CD4+ T cells sorted from blood. The CDR3 loop is CAISLQREGEQFF. CDR3 coding DNA: TGTGCCATCAGCCTGCAGCGGGAGGGTGAGCAGTTCTTC.